This T cell receptor (beta chain) stems from a study of glioma-infiltrating T cells after dendritic cell vaccination. Study-wide context: Patients had newly diagnosed or recurrent glioblastoma and received dendritic cell vaccines. At biweekly intervals, patients got three intradermal dendritic cell vaccine injections. Study-wide findings and caveats: TCR clonality showed no direct relationship with survival.

As for time point: after dendritic cell vaccination, including at tumor progression/relapse. PBMC sampling occurred before vaccination, two weeks after the third dose, and at progression. Concerning this clone: Its antigen is not identified.

The table came from immunoSEQ multiplex PCR; TCRdb's copy has only in-frame clones and leaves some out. The data show approximately 93,000 clones, with roughly 85% seen just once and 7.5% to 8.5% held by the top ten. The V end was cut by 2 bases, the J end by 7 bases, with 15 bases between. CDR3 size: 14 residues. Germline V gene data show CDR1 as MNHEY and CDR2 as SVGAGI. This receptor was identified in a human donor with glioblastoma. The sequencing here drew on blood, taken after dendritic cell vaccination. The V call is TRBV6-5, the J call TRBJ2-7; tentatively, D is TRBD2 (6 bases). The CDR3 DNA is TGTGCCAGCAGTTACGAGCCAGGGCGGGGAGAGCAGTACTTC. Residues: CASSYEPGRGEQYF.